Below, one T cell receptor (beta chain) is given with its context. These data originate in a study of blood T cell repertoires in COVID-19. Study-wide background: The United States, Italy and Spain provided the acute and convalescent COVID-19 samples.

In terms of age and location, participants ranged from about 18 to 95 years and lived in approximately 24 US areas. Unmatched junction bases numbered 0, after V lost 2 bases and J lost 1 base. The CDR3 is 14 amino acids. Per germline, CDR1 KGHSH and CDR2 LQKENI. The method was immunoSEQ multiplex PCR; TCRdb's version includes in-frame clones alone and lacks a portion of them. The table includes a few hundred thousand clones, around 92% detected once. The sequencing input was PBMCs or T cells enriched from blood (not recorded which). The rearrangement uses TRBV18 and TRBJ1-1; 8 bases line up with TRBD1. The TCR comes from a woman aged 50 to 65 who had been exposed to COVID-19. CDR3 loop: CASSPDRGNTEAFF. CDR3 DNA: TGTGCCAGCTCACCAGACAGGGGGAACACTGAAGCTTTCTTT.